A single sample gave rise to the 31 T cell receptor beta chains below, sequenced in a study of OX40 agonist ivuxolimab in advanced cancers. The table came from immunoSEQ multiplex PCR; TCRdb's copy has only in-frame clones and leaves some out. The profile covers around 80,000 clones, with approximately 91% appearing a single time and 0.72% taken by the ten largest. This material consisted of CD4+ or CD8+ T cells sorted from blood, taken in a trial of the OX40 agonist ivuxolimab. These receptors were collected from an adult with an advanced solid tumor such as melanoma, head and neck, liver or kidney cancer.

The chain combines TRBV7-2 with TRBJ1-4; D is unclear. This CDR3 spans 14 amino acids. V shed 1 base and J shed 11 bases, with 14 bases lying between them. Looked up from germline, CDR1 is SGHTA and CDR2 is FQGNSA. CDR3 sequence reads: CASSLEAGEAKLFF. Here the CDR3 DNA reads TGTGCCAGCAGCTTAGAAGCCGGTGAGGCGAAACTGTTTTTT.

In this sample, this clone turned up once. The chain recombines TRBV6-1 with TRBJ1-6, with 8 bases that match TRBD1. This CDR3 spans 13 amino acids. Germline V gene lookup returns CDR1 MNHNS and CDR2 SASEGT. V was pared by 6 bases and J by 10 bases, with 5 bases of the junction left unmatched. The chain's CDR3 is CASRLTGDSPLHF. CDR3 sequence (DNA): TGTGCCAGCAGGTTGACAGGGGACTCACCCCTCCACTTT.

The rearrangement uses TRBV10-3 and TRBJ1-3, with D possibly TRBD1 on 6 matching bases. Trimming pared 3 bases from V and 0 bases from J, leaving 12 bases between. Germline V gene data show CDR1 as ENHRY and CDR2 as SYGVKD. This CDR3 is 16 amino acids long. The CDR3 reads CAISDPTGSSGNTIYF. For the CDR3, the DNA is TGTGCCATCAGTGATCCCACAGGGAGCTCTGGAAACACCATATATTTT.

This sequence joins TRBV5-5 and TRBJ1-5, with no clear D. CDR3 length: 13 amino acids. The germline CDR1 and CDR2 sequences are SGHKS and YYEKEE (reference sequence). V lost 1 base and J 7 bases, leaving 9 bases between the germline ends. CDR3 region: CASSLYEEQPQHF. In DNA form, the CDR3 reads TGTGCCAGCAGCTTGTATGAGGAACAGCCCCAGCATTTT.

This chain uses TRBV7-2 with TRBJ2-3, with TRBD1 as a possible D gene (5 bases). CDR1 SGHTA and CDR2 FQGNSA come from the germline V gene. This CDR3 region has 15 residues. V gave up 3 bases and J gave up 5 bases, with 15 bases separating them. The CDR3 DNA sequence: TGTGCCAGCAGCTTCGGCCCCGCAACAGGAGATACGCAGTATTTT. It specifies CASSFGPATGDTQYF.

The chain combines TRBV11-3 with TRBJ2-1; the D is unclear. The CDR3 length is 13 residues. The germline V gene has CDR1 SGHNT and CDR2 YENEEA. The ends were cut back, 0 bases at V and 1 base at J, with 1 base in the middle. The CDR3 spells CASSLESYNEQFF. In DNA, the CDR3 is TGTGCCAGCAGCTTAGAGTCCTACAATGAGCAGTTCTTC.

The chain joins TRBV4-3 to TRBJ1-1, with TRBD1 identical over 7 bases. CDR3 length: 13 amino acids. V was pared by 3 bases and J by 10 bases, with 8 bases of the junction left unmatched. In germline, CDR1 is LGHNA, CDR2 YSLEER. CDR3 in DNA: TGCGCCAGCAGCCAGGACCCGGGACAGAGAGCTTTCTTT. It encodes CASSQDPGQRAFF.

This sequence joins TRBV2 and TRBJ1-2, with 7 bases that match TRBD1. Germline V gene data show CDR1 as SNHLY and CDR2 as FYNNEI. V dropped 4 bases and J dropped 6; count of bases not matched to a gene: 5. The CDR3 loop spans 13 amino acids. The CDR3 sequence is CASSGDSGNGYTF. The CDR3 coding sequence is TGTGCCAGCAGTGGGGACAGTGGAAATGGCTACACCTTC.

The chain carries TRBV11-2 and TRBJ2-3; D is uncertain. CDR3 length: 14 residues. V gave up 2 bases and J gave up 3 bases, with 9 bases separating them. CDR1 is SGHAT and CDR2 is FQNNGV in the germline V gene. The CDR3 here is CASSLRVGTDTQYF. In nucleotides, the CDR3 is TGTGCCAGCAGCTTAAGGGTAGGAACAGATACGCAGTATTTT. The full variable domain, in which reference TRBV11-2 and TRBJ2-3 provide the parts outside the CDR3, is EAGVAQSPRYKIIEKRQSVAFWCNPISGHATLYWYQQILGQGPKLLIQFQNNGVVDDSQLPKDRFSAERLKGVDSTLKIQPAKLEDSAVYLCASSLRVGTDTQYFGPGTRLTVL.

This chain joins TRBV27 and TRBJ1-3, with D maybe TRBD1 (5 bases). Germline V lookup: CDR1 MNHEY, CDR2 SMNVEV (reference sequence). Trimming left V 6 bases short and J 0 bases short, with 15 bases between. This CDR3 is built from 16 residues. CDR3 nucleotides: TGTGCCAGCAGCCCGGGACGAAGGGGCTCTGGAAACACCATATATTTT. Protein: CASSPGRRGSGNTIYF.

The chain links TRBV7-2 to TRBJ2-5; tentative D call: TRBD1 (5 bases). Germline CDR1 is SGHTA and CDR2 is FQGNSA. This CDR3 is 15 amino acids long. The V end lost 5 bases, the J end lost 1 base, and 14 bases lay between the germline ends. CDR3 in DNA: TGTGCCAGCAGCCAGGGAACAGCGTTCCAAGAGACCCAGTACTTC. Translation gives CASSQGTAFQETQYF.

This sequence joins TRBV10-2 and TRBJ1-3, with D possibly being TRBD1 (6 bases). Germline V lookup: CDR1 WSHSY, CDR2 SAAADI. V lost 3 bases to trimming and J lost 1 base, with 7 bases between them. This CDR3 comprises 14 residues. The CDR3 sequence: CASSDRGSGNTIYF. CDR3 in DNA: TGCGCCAGCAGTGACAGGGGTTCTGGAAACACCATATATTTT.

This clone was seen a single time. This chain links TRBV5-8 with TRBJ1-1; unclear D gene. The germline V and J ends were trimmed by 6 bases and 1 base, with 13 bases remaining between them. CDR1 and CDR2 (germline): SGHTS, YDEGEE. The CDR3 spans 14 residues. CDR3 in amino acids: CASIGAGPNTEAFF. In nucleotides, the CDR3 is TGTGCCAGCATCGGCGCAGGACCGAACACTGAAGCTTTCTTT.

The V gene is TRBV5-1, the J gene TRBJ1-6; unclear D gene. V lost 1 base and J lost 0, with 14 bases in between. The CDR3 runs to 18 residues. Germline CDR1 and CDR2: SGHRS and YFSETQ. The DNA for the CDR3 is TGCGCCAGCAGCTTGTCGGGCGCGGGGAGCTCCTATAATTCACCCCTCCACTTT. Encoded protein: CASSLSGAGSSYNSPLHF.

This clone appeared a few times. The chain joins TRBV10-3 to TRBJ1-1; D not certain. Germline V gives CDR1 ENHRY, CDR2 SYGVKD. V was trimmed by 1 base and J by 8 bases, leaving 11 bases between them. This CDR3 comprises 13 residues. CDR3 DNA sequence: TGTGCCATCAGTGAGTTCTTCCGACCAGAAGCTTTCTTT. Amino acid sequence: CAISEFFRPEAFF.

The DNA for the CDR3 is TGTGCCAGCTCACCAGGGGGCGGCACAGATACGCAGTATTTT. It codes for CASSPGGGTDTQYF. The J gene is TRBJ2-3, the V gene TRBV18, with D possibly being TRBD1 (6 bases). Trimming took off 2 bases at V and 1 base at J, with 7 bases between the two ends. The CDR3 runs 14 residues. Germline V lookup: CDR1 KGHSH, CDR2 LQKENI.

The chain recombines TRBV18 with TRBJ2-1; perhaps TRBD2 as D (5 bases). The CDR3 has 13 residues. Trimming shortened V by 2 bases and J by 7 bases, and 9 bases separated the two germline ends. Germline V gene data show CDR1 as KGHSH and CDR2 as LQKENI. CDR3 DNA: TGTGCCAGCTCACCAATCCGGGAAAATGAGCAGTTCTTC. Translating it yields CASSPIRENEQFF.

The rearrangement uses TRBV10-1 and TRBJ2-5, with 11 bases that match TRBD2. The CDR3 runs 16 residues. Per the germline V gene, CDR1 is WNHNN and CDR2 is SYGVQD (reference sequence). J was trimmed by 0 bases and V by 5 bases; bases with no gene match: 5. This CDR3 is CASSSLAGENQETQYF. CDR3 coding DNA: TGCGCCAGCAGTTCACTAGCGGGGGAGAACCAAGAGACCCAGTACTTC.

The CDR3, as DNA: TGTGCCAGCTCACCACCGCTCGGACTAGCCATAGAGACCCAGTACTTC. Its protein is CASSPPLGLAIETQYF. The rearrangement links TRBV18 to TRBJ2-5, with 8 bases identical to TRBD2. The CDR3 has 16 residues. Germline-derived CDR1 and CDR2 are KGHSH and LQKENI. V lost 0 bases to trimming and J lost 4 bases; unmatched junction nucleotides: 7.

The chain combines TRBV28 with TRBJ1-1; D remains ambiguous. The CDR3 is 11 residues long. Germline CDR1 reads MDHEN; CDR2 reads SYDVKM. The germline V and J ends were trimmed by 6 bases and 3 bases, with 5 bases remaining between them. Written as DNA, the CDR3 is TGTGCCAGCAGGAAATACACTGAAGCTTTCTTT. It is translated as CASRKYTEAFF.

The genes are TRBV19 and TRBJ1-3, with a tentative D call TRBD1 (5 bases). The CDR3 runs to 16 residues. Germline CDR1 reads LNHDA; CDR2 reads SQIVND (reference sequence). V was pared by 2 bases and J by 5 bases, with 16 bases between. In DNA form, the CDR3 reads TGTGCCAGTAGTATACACCAGGACACGTCAAGAAACACCATATATTTT. This codes for CASSIHQDTSRNTIYF.

This chain connects TRBV2 to TRBJ2-1; no clear D gene. With 4 bases removed from V and 5 bases from J, the gap between germline ends came to 6 bases. CDR1 is SNHLY and CDR2 is FYNNEI in the germline V gene. This CDR3 comprises 12 residues. The CDR3 reads CASSGVNNEQFF. DNA of the CDR3: TGTGCCAGCAGTGGGGTTAACAATGAGCAGTTCTTC.

This sequence joins TRBV11-2 and TRBJ2-3; D remains ambiguous. This CDR3 is 15 amino acids long. V was pared by 3 bases and J by 1 base, with 11 bases between. Per the germline V gene, CDR1 is SGHAT and CDR2 is FQNNGV. CDR3 protein: CASSFPGGGTDTQYF. The CDR3 nucleotides read TGTGCCAGCAGCTTCCCGGGCGGCGGCACAGATACGCAGTATTTT.

The chain recombines TRBV7-8 with TRBJ2-3; 10 bases are shared with TRBD2. The CDR3 loop spans 20 amino acids. V lost 5 bases and J lost 0; bases outside the gene matches: 17. Germline V gives CDR1 SGHVS, CDR2 FQNEAQ. The CDR3 is CASSLDVSGGVKSSTDTQYF. DNA of the CDR3: TGTGCCAGCAGCCTCGACGTAAGCGGGGGGGTAAAATCTAGCACAGATACGCAGTATTTT.

Only a few counts were recorded for this clone. The chain links TRBV7-2 to TRBJ2-2; D may be TRBD1 or TRBD2 (7 bases each). Per the germline V gene, CDR1 is SGHTA and CDR2 is FQGNSA. The CDR3 has 15 amino acids. Trimming took 4 bases from V and 5 from J, leaving 14 bases between them. This CDR3 reads CASSSFRGGTGELFF. The CDR3 DNA sequence: TGTGCCAGCAGCTCCTTCAGGGGGGGTACCGGGGAGCTGTTTTTT.

V and J are TRBV27 and TRBJ1-1; 8 positions match TRBD1. The V segment lost 8 bases and the J segment 1 base; nucleotides outside the gene matches: 12. Germline CDR1 is MNHEY and CDR2 is SMNVEV (reference sequence). This CDR3 has 16 amino acids. The CDR3 DNA follows: TGTGCCAGCTGGACAGGGCGGGGTTGGGCGAACACTGAAGCTTTCTTT. It encodes CASWTGRGWANTEAFF.

This chain connects TRBV30 to TRBJ2-7; possible D gene TRBD2, 5 bases. V was pared by 5 bases and J by 3 bases, with 5 bases between. Germline V gene sequence: CDR1 GTSNPN, CDR2 SVGIG (reference sequence). The CDR3 loop spans 10 amino acids. Here the CDR3 reads CAWGSYEQYF. The CDR3 DNA sequence: TGTGCCTGGGGGAGCTACGAGCAGTACTTC.

The genes are TRBV6-1 and TRBJ2-1; 11 bases are a match to TRBD2. This CDR3 has 18 residues. Germline CDR1 reads MNHNS; CDR2 reads SASEGT. V was clipped by 1 base and J by 10 bases; unmatched bases: 15. This CDR3 reads CASSEVGLAGGRAREQFF. The CDR3 nucleotides read TGTGCCAGCAGTGAAGTTGGGCTAGCGGGAGGTCGGGCCCGGGAGCAGTTCTTC.

The genes are TRBV11-2 and TRBJ2-5; perhaps D is TRBD1 or TRBD2 (5 bases each). The germline CDR1 and CDR2 sequences are SGHAT and FQNNGV. Trimming left V 6 bases short and J 1 base short, with 18 bases between. The CDR3 is made up of 16 amino acids. This chain's CDR3 is CASRLTRGSSQETQYF. CDR3 sequence (DNA): TGTGCCAGCAGATTAACTCGGGGCAGTAGCCAAGAGACCCAGTACTTC. Based on the CDR3 plus reference TRBV11-2 and TRBJ2-5, the full variable domain is EAGVAQSPRYKIIEKRQSVAFWCNPISGHATLYWYQQILGQGPKLLIQFQNNGVVDDSQLPKDRFSAERLKGVDSTLKIQPAKLEDSAVYLCASRLTRGSSQETQYFGPGTRLLVL.

The chain combines TRBV19 with TRBJ1-1, with D unresolved. V lost 6 bases and J lost 1, with 12 bases in between. The CDR3 totals 14 residues. Germline loops: CDR1 LNHDA, CDR2 SQIVND (reference sequence). In DNA form, the CDR3 reads TGTGCCAGTAGATCGGCCGGCAGGAACACTGAAGCTTTCTTT. Translating gives CASRSAGRNTEAFF.

The rearrangement links TRBV6-1 to TRBJ1-5, with TRBD1 as a possible D gene (5 bases). V was clipped by 8 bases and J by 11 bases, with 16 bases between them. Germline assignment: CDR1 MNHNS and CDR2 SASEGT. This CDR3 has 12 residues. CDR3 amino acids: CASSGGSRAQHF. CDR3 DNA sequence: TGTGCCAGCTCGGGGGGTTCCCGGGCCCAGCATTTT.